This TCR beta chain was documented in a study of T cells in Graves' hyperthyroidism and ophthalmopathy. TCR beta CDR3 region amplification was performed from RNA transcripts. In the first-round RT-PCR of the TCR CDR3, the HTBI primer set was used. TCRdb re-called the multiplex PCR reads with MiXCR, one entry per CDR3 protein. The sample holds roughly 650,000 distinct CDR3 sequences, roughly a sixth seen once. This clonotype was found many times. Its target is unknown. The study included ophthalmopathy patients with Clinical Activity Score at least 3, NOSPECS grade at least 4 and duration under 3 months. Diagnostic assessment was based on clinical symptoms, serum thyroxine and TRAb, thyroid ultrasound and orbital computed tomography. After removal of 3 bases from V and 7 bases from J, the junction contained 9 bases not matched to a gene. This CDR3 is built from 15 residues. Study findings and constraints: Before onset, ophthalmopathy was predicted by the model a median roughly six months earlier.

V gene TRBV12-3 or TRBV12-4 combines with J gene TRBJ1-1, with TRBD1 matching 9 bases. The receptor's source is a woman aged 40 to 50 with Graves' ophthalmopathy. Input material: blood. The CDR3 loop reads CASSLRGQGGGEAFF. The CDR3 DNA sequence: TGTGCCAGCAGTTTGAGGGGACAGGGAGGTGGTGAAGCTTTCTTT.